One sample yielded the 6 T cell receptor beta chains listed below, sequenced in a study of blood T cell repertoires in COVID-19. Method: immunoSEQ multiplex PCR; TCRdb's copy keeps in-frame clones and lacks some. The data hold some 240,000 clones, with about 80% observed a single time. Sequencing used PBMCs or T cells enriched from blood (not recorded which). The receptor source for this set is a man over 45 who had recovered from COVID-19.

V and J are TRBV18 and TRBJ1-4; D gene ambiguous. V was cut by 3 bases and J by 8 bases, with 13 bases left in between. Germline loops: CDR1 KGHSH, CDR2 LQKENI. The CDR3 consists of 14 residues. CDR3 protein: CASSPPGSEEKLFF. The CDR3 DNA reads TGTGCCAGCTCACCGCCCGGGTCGGAAGAAAAACTGTTTTTT.

This clone was counted only a few times. This chain connects TRBV28 to TRBJ1-5, with TRBD1 identical over 7 bases. From germline, CDR1 is MDHEN and CDR2 SYDVKM. The length of the CDR3 is 14 residues. V shed 6 bases, J shed 4 bases, and the junction held 6 bases outside the gene matches. The CDR3 protein is CASREPGQNQPQHF. The CDR3 DNA reads as TGTGCCAGCAGGGAACCGGGACAGAATCAGCCCCAGCATTTT. Complete variable domain (other parts from reference TRBV28 and TRBJ1-5): DVKVTQSSRYLVKRTGEKVFLECVQDMDHENMFWYRQDPGLGLRLIYFSYDVKMKEKGDIPEGYSVSREKKERFSLILESASTNQTSMYLCASREPGQNQPQHFGDGTRLSIL.

The J gene is TRBJ2-6, the V gene TRBV2; no reliable D call. Germline V lookup: CDR1 SNHLY, CDR2 FYNNEI. The CDR3 extends over 16 amino acids. The V gene lost 4 bases and the J gene lost 1 base, with 11 bases spanning the gap. The CDR3 sequence: CASSVGSSSGANVLTF. The CDR3 DNA sequence: TGTGCCAGCAGTGTGGGCAGCTCTTCTGGGGCCAACGTCCTGACTTTC.

V usage is TRBV27 and J usage is TRBJ2-7; possibly TRBD1 for D (6 bases). In germline, CDR1 is MNHEY, CDR2 SMNVEV (reference sequence). CDR3 length equals 16 residues. The V gene lost 5 bases and the J gene lost 2 bases, with 19 bases spanning the gap. DNA of the CDR3: TGTGCCAGCAGTGTCCCGACCGGGACAAATACCTACGAGCAGTACTTC. Its protein is CASSVPTGTNTYEQYF.

This chain connects TRBV5-1 to TRBJ2-7, with 7 bases fitting TRBD1. The CDR3 contains 13 residues. Unmatched junction bases numbered 9, after V lost 7 bases and J lost 5 bases. The germline CDR1 and CDR2 sequences are SGHRS and YFSETQ. CDR3 residues: CASRPGTVHEQYF. Written as DNA, the CDR3 is TGCGCCAGCCGACCCGGGACAGTCCACGAGCAGTACTTC.

V gene TRBV28 combines with J gene TRBJ2-3; TRBD2 agrees at 7 bases. Germline V gene sequence: CDR1 MDHEN, CDR2 SYDVKM. This CDR3 comprises 15 residues. J lost 2 bases, V lost 2 bases, and 4 bases had no gene match. The CDR3 protein is CASSLSGTLTDTQYF. The CDR3 DNA is TGTGCCAGCAGTTTAAGCGGGACCCTCACAGATACGCAGTATTTT.